This T cell receptor beta chain was sequenced for a study of shared clonotypes between healthy human individuals. Study-wide context: Three CD4 naive, three CD4 memory, two CD8 naive and one CD8 memory plate were used per donor.

Whole-study findings and limits: Compared with memory subsets, naive subsets generally had larger estimated richness.

Source study methods: ImmunoSEQ output lacked quality scores and full-length reads, limiting matched filtering. Data came from immunoSEQ multiplex PCR; TCRdb stores just in-frame clones and leaves some out. V and J calls and clone size are copied from that table; D and trimming were computed from the DNA. The table lists hundreds of thousands of clones, 87% of them singletons. A word on this clone: Its matching antigen is unknown.

Healthy HIV-negative adults with no recent acute infections or vaccinations were recruited as donors. The V end lost 0 bases, the J end lost 5 bases, and 7 bases lay between the germline ends. CDR3 size: 13 residues. Germline CDR1 reads SGHDN; CDR2 reads FVKESK. The receptor comes from a man between 18 and 29 years old in good health. This chain links TRBV14 with TRBJ1-1; the D is unclear. Sequencing input: memory CD8+ T cells sorted from blood. Sample subset: CD45RO+ cells pooled with CCR7-negative TemRA cells. CDR3 in amino acids: CASSQDGGTEAFF. The CDR3 DNA sequence: TGTGCCAGCAGCCAAGATGGAGGGACTGAAGCTTTCTTT.